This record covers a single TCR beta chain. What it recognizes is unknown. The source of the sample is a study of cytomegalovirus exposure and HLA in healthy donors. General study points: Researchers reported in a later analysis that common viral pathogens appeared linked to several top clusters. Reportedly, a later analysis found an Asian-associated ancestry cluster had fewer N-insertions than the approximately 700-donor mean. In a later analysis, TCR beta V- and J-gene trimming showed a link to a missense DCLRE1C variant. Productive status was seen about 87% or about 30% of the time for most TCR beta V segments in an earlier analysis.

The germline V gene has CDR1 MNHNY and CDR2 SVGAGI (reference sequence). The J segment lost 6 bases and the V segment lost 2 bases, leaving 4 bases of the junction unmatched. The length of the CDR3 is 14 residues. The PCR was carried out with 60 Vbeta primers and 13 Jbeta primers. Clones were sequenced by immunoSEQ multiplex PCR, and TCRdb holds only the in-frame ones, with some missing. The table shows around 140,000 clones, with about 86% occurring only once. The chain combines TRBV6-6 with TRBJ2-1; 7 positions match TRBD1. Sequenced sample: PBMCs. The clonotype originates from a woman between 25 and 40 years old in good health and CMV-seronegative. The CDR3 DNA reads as TGTGCCAGCAGTTACGGACAGGTCACCAATGAGCAGTTCTTC. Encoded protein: CASSYGQVTNEQFF.